Below, 5 T cell receptor beta chains from the same sample are listed, as sequenced in a study of T cells in Graves' hyperthyroidism and ophthalmopathy. RNA transcripts provided the source from which TCR beta CDR3 regions were amplified. An initial round of RT-PCR targeting the TCR CDR3 relied on the HTBI primer set. Via MiXCR, TCRdb re-called the multiplex PCR reads, giving one row per CDR3 protein. The sample records around 560,000 distinct CDR3 sequences, 16% being singletons. The sample taken for sequencing was blood. The receptors originated from a woman between 18 and 30 years old with Graves' hyperthyroidism.

The gene calls are TRBV12-3 or TRBV12-4 and TRBJ2-1; TRBD2 matches at 13 bases. V lost 7 bases to trimming and J lost 9 bases; unmatched junction nucleotides: 12. The CDR3 has 16 amino acids. CDR3 in DNA: TGTGCCAGCACCCCAAGGGGAGGACTAGCGGGAGTTGAGCAGTTCTTC. This codes for CASTPRGGLAGVEQFF.

This clonotype showed up many times. The chain has TRBV27 and TRBJ1-2; TRBD1 aligns across 8 bases. The V and J ends lost 5 bases and 9 bases, in that order; junction bases with no gene match: 20. Per germline, CDR1 MNHEY and CDR2 SMNVEV (reference sequence). The CDR3 contains 17 residues. The CDR3 DNA follows: TGTGCCAGCAGTCCATCGACAGGGGAACTTACTATTAGTAGCTACACCTTC. Its translation: CASSPSTGELTISSYTF.

This clonotype was seen only a few times. The V call is TRBV27, the J call TRBJ2-4; tentative D call: TRBD1 (6 bases). This CDR3 has 15 residues. V lost 5 bases to trimming and J lost 0 bases, with 11 bases between them. CDR1 MNHEY and CDR2 SMNVEV come from the germline V gene (reference sequence). CDR3 residues: CASSPQGIAKNIQYF. The CDR3 DNA is TGTGCCAGCAGTCCGCAGGGGATAGCCAAAAACATTCAGTACTTC.

The V and J genes are TRBV6-1 and TRBJ2-7; 8 bases are shared with TRBD1. This CDR3 has 16 amino acids. V lost 8 bases and J lost 4; bases outside the gene matches: 16. The germline V gene has CDR1 MNHNS and CDR2 SASEGT. The chain's CDR3 is CASQTLNRQGAYEQYF. CDR3 nucleotide sequence: TGTGCCAGCCAGACCCTGAATAGGCAGGGGGCTTACGAGCAGTACTTC.

This clonotype occurred many times. CDR3 coding DNA: TGTGCCAGCAGTCGAAAAACAGGGGGCGCGAACACCGGGGAGCTGTTTTTT. As protein: CASSRKTGGANTGELFF. The chain links TRBV27 to TRBJ2-2, with TRBD1 identical over 9 bases. The CDR3 runs to 17 residues. Trimming took 5 bases from V and 0 from J; bases not matched to a gene: 7. Germline-derived CDR1 and CDR2 are MNHEY and SMNVEV (reference sequence).